This T cell receptor beta chain was observed in a study of blood T cell repertoires in COVID-19. Study-wide background: Whether acute or convalescent, the COVID-19 samples came from the United States, Italy and Spain. T cells, B-cell-depleted T cells, or PBMCs supplied cDNA or gDNA.

Method: immunoSEQ multiplex PCR; TCRdb's copy keeps in-frame clones and lacks some. In the table there are about 210,000 clones, 80% to 85% of which are singletons. This receptor was obtained from a woman aged 45-65 years with acute COVID-19. The sequenced sample consisted of PBMCs or T cells enriched from blood (not recorded which).

CDR3 amino acids: CSAREVDEQYF. The CDR3 coding sequence is TGCAGTGCTAGAGAAGTAGACGAGCAGTACTTC. The chain links TRBV20-1 to TRBJ2-7; D ambiguous. CDR1 and CDR2 (germline): DFQATT, SNEGSKA (reference sequence). The ends were cut back, 0 bases at V and 5 bases at J, with 5 bases in the middle. CDR3 length: 11 residues.